This T cell receptor (beta chain) comes out of a study of blood T cell repertoires in COVID-19. Original processing methods: Cell counts per sample came from amplifying reference gene primers. The protocol was immunoSEQ multiplex PCR, while the TCRdb copy is restricted to in-frame clones and leaves out a portion. The V and J calls and clone size are taken from that table; D and trimming were inferred from the DNA. This sample has about 250,000 clones, with around 88% found just once. The CDR3 length is 18 residues. V lost 0 bases to trimming and J lost 4 bases, with 22 bases between them. The germline V gene encodes CDR1 SGHRS and CDR2 YFSETQ.

The chain carries TRBV5-1 and TRBJ2-5; no reliable D call. The source of this sequence is a woman between 25 and 40 years old with COVID-19, enrolled during active disease. Sequencing was carried out using peripheral blood. The CDR3 bases are TGCGCCAGCAGCTTGGCCGGTCCAGCCGACCCCTCAGGAGAGACCCAGTACTTC. Encoded protein: CASSLAGPADPSGETQYF.